A few counts support the clone carrying this TCR beta chain. Splitting of CD4+ cells produced CD45RA+ naive and CD45RA-negative memory subsets. The entry originates in a study of shared clonotypes between healthy human individuals. Per the original data handling: For the immunoSEQ data, sequences were junction-only without quality scores, so filtering differed. Data came from immunoSEQ multiplex PCR; TCRdb stores just in-frame clones and leaves some out. The DNA gave D and trimming, while V, J and clone size come from that table. The sample lists 600,000 to 750,000 clones, about two thirds seen once, with approximately 1.8% in the top ten. What was sequenced was memory CD4+ T cells sorted from blood. Subset given: CD45RA-negative fraction. The sequence came from a woman aged 25 to 39 in good health.

The CDR3 nucleotides are TGTGCCAGCAGCTTAGGAGTAAATAACTTCGACGAGCAGTACTTC. This codes for CASSLGVNNFDEQYF. The gene calls are TRBV7-2 and TRBJ2-7, with D uncertain. Germline assignment: CDR1 SGHTA and CDR2 FQGNSA. Trimming removed 1 base at V and 5 bases at J, with 15 bases between. This CDR3 has 15 residues. Drawing the rest from reference TRBV7-2 and TRBJ2-7, the complete variable domain is GAGVSQSPSNKVTEKGKDVELRCDPISGHTALYWYRQSLGQGLEFLIYFQGNSAPDKSGLPSDRFSAERTGGSVSTLTIQRTQQEDSAVYLCASSLGVNNFDEQYFGPGTRLTVT.